Below, one T cell receptor beta chain is given with its context. This sample stems from a study of blood T cell repertoires in COVID-19. Study-level background: Nucleic acid was either cDNA or gDNA, and it came from T cells, B-cell-depleted T cells, or PBMCs.

How the authors handled the data: Amplification from reference gene primers served as the basis for estimated nucleated cell counts. TCRdb keeps only in-frame clones here, not all; method: immunoSEQ multiplex PCR. V and J calls and clone size are given by that table; D and trimming were obtained from the DNA. Of approximately 470,000 clones listed, approximately 83% are singletons. The CDR3 has 17 residues. Germline V gives CDR1 LGHDT, CDR2 YNNKEL (reference sequence). Trimming at V came to 1 base and at J to 5 bases, leaving 11 bases not matched to a gene. The receptor was derived from a human donor in a cohort sampled during active COVID-19. Sequenced sample: peripheral blood. V is TRBV3-1 (or the pseudogene TRBV3-2) and J is TRBJ2-7; 10 nucleotides agree with TRBD2. The DNA for the CDR3 is TGTGCCAGCAGCCAAGGTTTTTCTAGCGGGAGTGGCCACGAGCAGTACTTC. It encodes CASSQGFSSGSGHEQYF.